The 14 T cell receptor beta chains below come from one sample, sequenced in a study of blood T cell repertoires in COVID-19. The repertoire was sequenced with immunoSEQ multiplex PCR; TCRdb's copy has only in-frame clones and lacks some. The data contain about 230,000 clones, around 85% of them singletons. Sequencing input: peripheral blood. The receptor source for this set is a man aged 45-65 years with COVID-19, enrolled during active disease.

The V and J genes are TRBV6-6 and TRBJ1-1; no clear D. Looked up from germline, CDR1 is MNHNY and CDR2 is SVGAGI (reference sequence). The CDR3 totals 14 residues. The germline V and J ends were trimmed by 7 bases and 1 base, with 13 bases remaining between them. CDR3 residues: CASIPFTANTEAFF. CDR3 DNA: TGTGCCAGCATCCCATTCACAGCGAACACTGAAGCTTTCTTT.

The chain employs TRBV6-5 and TRBJ2-3, with 10 bases matching TRBD1. There are 15 residues in the CDR3. V trimming: 6 bases; J trimming: 5 bases; junction bases outside the gene matches: 8. CDR1 is MNHEY and CDR2 is SVGAGI in the germline V gene. In DNA form, the CDR3 reads TGTGCCAGCAGCCTGACAGGGGGCGTTAGAGATACGCAGTATTTT. Protein product: CASSLTGGVRDTQYF.

The sample holds a few counts of this clone. The chain uses TRBV11-2 and TRBJ1-6; the match to TRBD1 covers 7 bases. After removal of 5 bases from V and 0 bases from J, the junction contained 4 bases not matched to a gene. The CDR3 runs 16 residues. Germline-derived CDR1 and CDR2 are SGHAT and FQNNGV. CDR3 protein: CASSRDSSSYNSPLHF. Written as DNA, the CDR3 is TGTGCCAGCAGCAGGGACAGTAGCTCCTATAATTCACCCCTCCACTTT.

The chain combines TRBV30 with TRBJ1-1; tentatively, D is TRBD1 (5 bases). The V end was cut by 6 bases, the J end by 1 base, with 9 bases between. The V gene's germline CDR1 is GTSNPN and CDR2 SVGIG (reference sequence). The CDR3 sequence is 12 residues long. The CDR3 spells CACGRGNTEAFF. The CDR3 DNA reads TGTGCCTGCGGGAGGGGGAACACTGAAGCTTTCTTT. Full variable domain (remainder filled in from reference TRBV30 and TRBJ1-1): SQTIHQWPATLVQPVGSPLSLECTVEGTSNPNLYWYRQAAGRGLQLLFYSVGIGQISSEVPQNLSASRPQDRQFILSSKKLLLSDSGFYLCACGRGNTEAFFGQGTRLTVV.

The rearrangement uses TRBV6-2 or TRBV6-3 and TRBJ2-7; tentatively, D is TRBD2 (6 bases). In germline, CDR1 is MNHEY, CDR2 SVGEGT. The CDR3 has 14 residues. With 4 bases removed from V and 2 bases from J, the gap between germline ends came to 12 bases. DNA of the CDR3: TGTGCCAGCAGTTCCCGGACTACTACCTACGAGCAGTACTTC. Residues: CASSSRTTTYEQYF.

The chain uses TRBV4-2 and TRBJ1-2; D unclear. Trimming removed 0 bases from V and 6 bases from J, with 8 bases in between. Germline CDR1 LGHNA, CDR2 YNFKEQ. The CDR3 is 13 residues long. As DNA, the CDR3 is TGTGCCAGCAGCCAAGATTTGAGGGATGGCTACACCTTC. Its protein is CASSQDLRDGYTF.

The chain uses TRBV30 and TRBJ2-7; TRBD2 agrees at 7 bases. The ends lost 0 bases at V and 7 bases at J; junction bases unmatched: 9. CDR1 is GTSNPN, CDR2 SVGIG, per germline (reference sequence). This CDR3 region has 14 residues. The CDR3 sequence is CAWSVEVQGGEQYF. In nucleotides, the CDR3 is TGTGCCTGGAGTGTAGAGGTCCAGGGAGGGGAGCAGTACTTC.

The chain uses TRBV27 and TRBJ2-7; D may be TRBD2 (5 bases). V was cut by 3 bases and J by 0 bases, with 12 bases left in between. The CDR3 contains 15 residues. Germline loops: CDR1 MNHEY, CDR2 SMNVEV (reference sequence). CDR3 protein: CASSFRGPSSYEQYF. CDR3 coding DNA: TGTGCCAGCAGTTTCAGAGGGCCCTCCTCCTACGAGCAGTACTTC.

The CDR3 region has the DNA TGTGCCAGCAGCCGGACAGGGCGGTTCACTGAAGCTTTCTTT. It is translated as CASSRTGRFTEAFF. This chain links TRBV28 with TRBJ1-1, with 8 bases that match TRBD1. The CDR3 has 14 residues. CDR1 is MDHEN and CDR2 is SYDVKM in the germline V gene. After removal of 6 bases from V and 4 bases from J, the junction contained 7 bases not matched to a gene. The complete variable domain, with remaining parts taken from reference TRBV28 and TRBJ1-1, reads DVKVTQSSRYLVKRTGEKVFLECVQDMDHENMFWYRQDPGLGLRLIYFSYDVKMKEKGDIPEGYSVSREKKERFSLILESASTNQTSMYLCASSRTGRFTEAFFGQGTRLTVV.

This sequence joins TRBV14 and TRBJ2-2; weak D call: TRBD2 (6 bases). V was trimmed by 1 base and J by 5 bases, leaving 14 bases between them. The CDR3 extends over 16 amino acids. Germline CDR1 and CDR2: SGHDN and FVKESK. CDR3 in amino acids: CASSQVSGVRTGELFF. The CDR3 nucleotides are TGTGCCAGCAGCCAAGTCTCGGGAGTGAGAACCGGGGAGCTGTTTTTT.

The J gene is TRBJ2-2, the V gene TRBV6-1; 8 bases align to TRBD2. The junction had 9 bases not matched to a gene; V was cut back by 4 bases and J by 5 bases. The CDR3 is 16 residues long. Germline CDR1 reads MNHNS; CDR2 reads SASEGT. The CDR3 sequence is CASSAPGGALTGELFF. The CDR3 DNA follows: TGTGCCAGCAGTGCCCCCGGGGGGGCGCTTACCGGGGAGCTGTTTTTT.

V gene TRBV27 combines with J gene TRBJ2-3; the D gene is possibly TRBD2 (6 bases). The CDR3 runs 16 residues. V was trimmed by 8 bases and J by 2 bases, leaving 20 bases between them. The germline CDR1 and CDR2 sequences are MNHEY and SMNVEV (reference sequence). The CDR3 region is CASRGLGVNYTDTQYF. The CDR3 coding sequence is TGTGCCAGCCGGGGGTTGGGGGTCAATTACACAGATACGCAGTATTTT.

V and J are TRBV7-8 and TRBJ1-5; D is unresolved. Deletions cut 2 bases from V and 0 bases from J, with 5 bases between. The CDR3 sequence is 14 residues long. Germline V gene sequence: CDR1 SGHVS, CDR2 FQNEAQ. CDR3 region: CASSLQNSNQPQHF. In nucleotides, the CDR3 is TGTGCCAGCAGCTTACAGAATAGCAATCAGCCCCAGCATTTT.

J is TRBJ1-4 and V is TRBV6-5, with D tentatively TRBD1 (5 bases). CDR3 length: 14 residues. V was clipped by 4 bases and J by 8 bases, with 14 bases between them. Germline V gene lookup returns CDR1 MNHEY and CDR2 SVGAGI. The CDR3: CASSLGPGNEKLFF. CDR3 in DNA: TGTGCCAGCAGTTTGGGCCCAGGGAACGAAAAACTGTTTTTT.